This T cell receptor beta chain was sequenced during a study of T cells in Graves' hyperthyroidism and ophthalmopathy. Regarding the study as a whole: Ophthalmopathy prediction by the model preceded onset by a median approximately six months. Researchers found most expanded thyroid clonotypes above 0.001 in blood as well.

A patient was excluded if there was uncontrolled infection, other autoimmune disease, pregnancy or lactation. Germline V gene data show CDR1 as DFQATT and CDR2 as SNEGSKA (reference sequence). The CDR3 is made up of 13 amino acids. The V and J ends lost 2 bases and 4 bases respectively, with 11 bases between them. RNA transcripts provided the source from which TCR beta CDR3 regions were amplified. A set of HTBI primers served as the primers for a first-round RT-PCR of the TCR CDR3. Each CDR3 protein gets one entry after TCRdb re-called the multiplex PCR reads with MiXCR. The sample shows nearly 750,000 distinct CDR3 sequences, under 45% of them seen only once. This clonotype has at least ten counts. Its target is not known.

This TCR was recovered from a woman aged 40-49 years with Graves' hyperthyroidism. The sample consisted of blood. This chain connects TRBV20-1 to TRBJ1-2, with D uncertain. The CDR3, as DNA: TGCAGTGCTAGAAATCAGGAGACCTATGGCTACACCTTC. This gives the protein CSARNQETYGYTF.